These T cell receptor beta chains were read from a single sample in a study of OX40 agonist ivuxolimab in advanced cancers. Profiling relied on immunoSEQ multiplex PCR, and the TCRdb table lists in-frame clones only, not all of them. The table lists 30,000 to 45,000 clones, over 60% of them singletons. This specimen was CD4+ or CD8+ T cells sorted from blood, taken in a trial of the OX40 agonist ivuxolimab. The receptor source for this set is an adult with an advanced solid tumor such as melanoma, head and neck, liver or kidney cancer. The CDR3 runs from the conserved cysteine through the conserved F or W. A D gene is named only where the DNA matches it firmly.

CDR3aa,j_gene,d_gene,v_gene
CASSILYGTGSYEQYF,TRBJ2-7,TRBD1,TRBV19
CASSLRTPNTGELFF,TRBJ2-2,-,TRBV7-9
CASSGPGTGVYGYTF,TRBJ1-2,TRBD1,TRBV2
CASTDGPGEGEAFF,TRBJ1-1,-,TRBV7-9
CASGRHWGETQYF,TRBJ2-5,-,TRBV10-2
CASSDSGTGAEKLFF,TRBJ1-4,TRBD1,TRBV25-1
CASSLGATEDNYGYTF,TRBJ1-2,-,TRBV7-9
CASRGTGGYGYTF,TRBJ1-2,TRBD1,TRBV27
CASSETRGGSNQPQHF,TRBJ1-5,-,TRBV2
CASNLGETQYF,TRBJ2-5,-,TRBV7-9
CASSLGLAGELFF,TRBJ2-2,TRBD2,TRBV7-2
CASRTGENTEAFF,TRBJ1-1,-,TRBV18
CASSLSGSSYNEQFF,TRBJ2-1,-,TRBV7-9
CASSSRRNEQFF,TRBJ2-1,-,TRBV11-3
CAWSVEATNEKLFF,TRBJ1-4,-,TRBV30
CASSIAGSGTGSYEQYF,TRBJ2-7,TRBD1,TRBV19
CASSPFRDPANVLTF,TRBJ2-6,-,TRBV27
CASSQGPNPGPNTIYF,TRBJ1-3,-,TRBV5-5
CASSSPGLVNTGELFF,TRBJ2-2,-,TRBV6-6
CAISEWGQGHQPQHF,TRBJ1-5,TRBD1,TRBV6-1
CASWGGGDGELFF,TRBJ2-2,-,TRBV6-6
CAGGPNKPQHF,TRBJ1-5,-,TRBV19
CASSNYPDTQYF,TRBJ2-3,-,TRBV5-4
CASSYTTGEDTEAFF,TRBJ1-1,-,TRBV6-5
CASSAGTTQHF,TRBJ1-5,-,TRBV2
CASSLWGRGDNQPQHF,TRBJ1-5,-,TRBV7-2
CASSSGLKENEKLFF,TRBJ1-4,-,TRBV5-4